Listed here are 3 T cell receptor beta chains from one sample, sequenced in a study of cytomegalovirus exposure and HLA in healthy donors. It was with 60 Vbeta and 13 Jbeta primers that the PCR ran. Profiled with immunoSEQ multiplex PCR; TCRdb holds only in-frame clones, not every one. The top ten hold 4.5% to 7% of the sample, which has 100,000 to 150,000 clones, around 9% seen once. Sample: PBMCs. The origin of the receptors is a man between 40 and 49 years old in good health and CMV-seronegative.

This clone was seen a handful of times. The genes are TRBV30 and TRBJ1-6; weak D call: TRBD1 (6 bases). Germline V gives CDR1 GTSNPN, CDR2 SVGIG (reference sequence). The CDR3 runs 13 residues. V lost 5 bases to trimming and J lost 6 bases, with 11 bases between them. The CDR3 region is CAWDGTLNSPLHF. In DNA form, the CDR3 reads TGTGCCTGGGACGGGACACTTAATTCACCCCTCCACTTT. The whole variable domain, filled in from reference TRBV30 and TRBJ1-6, reads SQTIHQWPATLVQPVGSPLSLECTVEGTSNPNLYWYRQAAGRGLQLLFYSVGIGQISSEVPQNLSASRPQDRQFILSSKKLLLSDSGFYLCAWDGTLNSPLHFGNGTRLTVT.

The chain uses TRBV19 and TRBJ2-1; 9 nucleotides match TRBD1. The trim removed 1 base at V and 14 bases at J, leaving 3 bases unmatched. Germline CDR1 is LNHDA and CDR2 is SQIVND (reference sequence). The CDR3 is 12 residues long. The CDR3 coding sequence is TGTGCCAGTAGTATAGCGGGACAGGGAGAGTTCTTC. Translating it yields CASSIAGQGEFF.

A word on this clone: One end of the junction fails to match germline, which may point to a read error. This rearrangement joins TRBV2 to TRBJ2-7; maybe TRBD1 (7 bases). The germline V gene encodes CDR1 SNHLY and CDR2 FYNNEI. There are 14 residues in the CDR3. The CDR3 DNA reads TGTGCCAGCAGCGAAGGACAGTCAGGGGGGGAGCAGTACTTC. Protein: CASSEGQSGGEQYF.